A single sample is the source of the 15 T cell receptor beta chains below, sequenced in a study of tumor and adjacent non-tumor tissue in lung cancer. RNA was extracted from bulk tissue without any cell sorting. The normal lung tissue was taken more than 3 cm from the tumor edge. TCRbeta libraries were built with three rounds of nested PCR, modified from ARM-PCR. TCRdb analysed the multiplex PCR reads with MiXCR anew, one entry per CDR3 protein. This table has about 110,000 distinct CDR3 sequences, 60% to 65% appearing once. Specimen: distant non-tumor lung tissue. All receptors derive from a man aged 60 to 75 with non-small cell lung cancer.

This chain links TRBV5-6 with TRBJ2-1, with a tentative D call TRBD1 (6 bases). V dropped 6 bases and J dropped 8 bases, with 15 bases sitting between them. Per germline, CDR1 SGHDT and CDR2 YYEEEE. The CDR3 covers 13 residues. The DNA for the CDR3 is TGTGCCAGCAATCGGCAGGGGATCGATGAGCAGTTCTTC. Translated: CASNRQGIDEQFF. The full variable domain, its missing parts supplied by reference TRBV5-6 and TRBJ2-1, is DAGVTQSPTHLIKTRGQQVTLRCSPKSGHDTVSWYQQALGQGPQFIFQYYEEEERQRGNFPDRFSGHQFPNYSSELNVNALLLGDSALYLCASNRQGIDEQFFGPGTRLTVL.

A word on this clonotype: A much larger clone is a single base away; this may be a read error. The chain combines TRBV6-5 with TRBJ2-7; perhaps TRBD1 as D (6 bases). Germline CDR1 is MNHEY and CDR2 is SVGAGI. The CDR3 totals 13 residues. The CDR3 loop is CAISYVAGDKQYF. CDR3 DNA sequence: TGTGCCATCAGTTATGTGGCAGGGGATAAGCAGTACTTC.

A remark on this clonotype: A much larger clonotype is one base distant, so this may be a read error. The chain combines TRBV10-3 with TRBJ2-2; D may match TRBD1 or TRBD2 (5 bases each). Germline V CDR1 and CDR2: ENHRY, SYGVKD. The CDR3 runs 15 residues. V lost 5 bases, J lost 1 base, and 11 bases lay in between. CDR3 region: CAISPGPQNTGELFF. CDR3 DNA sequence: TGTGCCATCAGTCCGGGACCTCAGAACACCGGGGAGCTGTTTTTT.

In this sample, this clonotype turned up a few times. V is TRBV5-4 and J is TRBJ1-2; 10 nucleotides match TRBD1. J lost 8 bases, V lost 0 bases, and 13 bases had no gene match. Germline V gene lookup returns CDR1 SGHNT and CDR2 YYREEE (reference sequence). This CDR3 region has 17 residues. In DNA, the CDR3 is TGTGCCAGCAGCTTGGGGGGGGGACAGGGGCCATCAGGAGGCTACACCTTC. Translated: CASSLGGGQGPSGGYTF. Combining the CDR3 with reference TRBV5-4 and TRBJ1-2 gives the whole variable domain ETGVTQSPTHLIKTRGQQVTLRCSSQSGHNTVSWYQQALGQGPQFIFQYYREEENGRGNFPPRFSGLQFPNYSSELNVNALELDDSALYLCASSLGGGQGPSGGYTFGSGTRLTVV.

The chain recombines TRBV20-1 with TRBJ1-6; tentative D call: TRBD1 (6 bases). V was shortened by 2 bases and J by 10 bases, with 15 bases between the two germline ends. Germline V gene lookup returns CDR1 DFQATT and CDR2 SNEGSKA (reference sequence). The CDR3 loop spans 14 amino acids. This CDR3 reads CSARPTGIGSPLHF. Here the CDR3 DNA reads TGCAGTGCTAGACCTACAGGGATCGGGTCACCCCTCCACTTT.

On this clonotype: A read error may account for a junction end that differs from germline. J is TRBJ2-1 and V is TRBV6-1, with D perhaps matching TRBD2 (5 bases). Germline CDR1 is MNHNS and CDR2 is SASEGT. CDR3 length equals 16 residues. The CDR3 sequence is CASSESLEGDHNEQFF. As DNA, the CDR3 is TGCGCCAGCAGTGAATCCTTAGAGGGAGACCACAATGAGCAGTTCTTC.

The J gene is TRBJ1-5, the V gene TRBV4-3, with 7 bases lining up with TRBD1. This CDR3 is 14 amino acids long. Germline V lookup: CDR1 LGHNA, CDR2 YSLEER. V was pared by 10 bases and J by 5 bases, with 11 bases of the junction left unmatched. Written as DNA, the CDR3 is TGCGCCAACAGTCCGGGACAGTGTGATCAGCCCCAGCATTTT. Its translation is CANSPGQCDQPQHF.

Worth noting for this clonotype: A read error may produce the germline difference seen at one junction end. CDR3 DNA sequence: TGTGTCAGCAGCCAGACAGGGGATAACTATGGCTACACCTTC. Amino acid sequence: CVSSQTGDNYGYTF. The genes are TRBV12-3 or TRBV12-4 and TRBJ1-2, with TRBD1 matching over 8 bases. The CDR3 extends over 14 amino acids.

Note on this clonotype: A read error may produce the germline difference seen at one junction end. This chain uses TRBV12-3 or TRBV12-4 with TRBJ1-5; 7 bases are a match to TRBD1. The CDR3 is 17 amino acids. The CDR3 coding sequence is TGTGCCAGCAGCAACGAGGGACAGCTTCATAGCAATCAGCACCAGCATTTT. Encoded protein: CASSNEGQLHSNQHQHF.

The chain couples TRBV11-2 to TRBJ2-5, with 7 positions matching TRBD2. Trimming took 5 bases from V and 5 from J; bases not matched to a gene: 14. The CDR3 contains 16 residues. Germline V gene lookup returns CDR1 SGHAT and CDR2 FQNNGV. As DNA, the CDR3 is TGTGCCAGCAGCCCCCGTACTTGCGGGGGTGGGGAGACCCAGTACTTC. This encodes CASSPRTCGGGETQYF. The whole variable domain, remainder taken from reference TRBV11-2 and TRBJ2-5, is EAGVAQSPRYKIIEKRQSVAFWCNPISGHATLYWYQQILGQGPKLLIQFQNNGVVDDSQLPKDRFSAERLKGVDSTLKIQPAKLEDSAVYLCASSPRTCGGGETQYFGPGTRLLVL.

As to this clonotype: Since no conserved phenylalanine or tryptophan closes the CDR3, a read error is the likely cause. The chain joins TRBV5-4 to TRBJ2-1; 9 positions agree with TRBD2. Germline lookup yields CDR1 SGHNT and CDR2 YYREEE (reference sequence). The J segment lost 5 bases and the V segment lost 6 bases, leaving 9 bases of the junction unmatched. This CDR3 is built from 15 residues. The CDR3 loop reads CASNSGTSRNNEQFI. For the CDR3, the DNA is TGTGCCAGCAACTCAGGGACTAGCAGAAACAATGAGCAGTTCATC.

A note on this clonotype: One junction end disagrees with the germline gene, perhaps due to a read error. The CDR3 region is CACSLGGRWWTNEKLFF. CDR3 nucleotide sequence: TGTGCCTGCAGCTTAGGCGGCAGGTGGTGGACTAATGAAAAACTGTTTTTT. V usage is TRBV7-9 and J usage is TRBJ1-4; D call uncertain. The V gene's germline CDR1 is SEHNR and CDR2 FQNEAQ (reference sequence). CDR3 length: 17 amino acids. Combining the CDR3 with reference TRBV7-9 and TRBJ1-4 gives the whole variable domain DTGVSQNPRHKITKRGQNVTFRCDPISEHNRLYWYRQTLGQGPEFLTYFQNEAQLEKSRLLSDRFSAERPKGSFSTLEIQRTEQGDSAMYLCACSLGGRWWTNEKLFFGSGTQLSVL.

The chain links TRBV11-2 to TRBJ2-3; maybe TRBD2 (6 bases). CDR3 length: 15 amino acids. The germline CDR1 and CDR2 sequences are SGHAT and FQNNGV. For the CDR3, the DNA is TGTACTAGCAGCCATCCGGGAGAGGGGACAGATACGCAGTATTTT. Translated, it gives CTSSHPGEGTDTQYF.

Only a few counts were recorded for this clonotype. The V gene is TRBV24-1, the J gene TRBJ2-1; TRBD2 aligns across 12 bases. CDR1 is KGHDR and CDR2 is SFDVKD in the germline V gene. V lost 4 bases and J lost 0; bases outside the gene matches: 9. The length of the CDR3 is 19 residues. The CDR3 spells CATSDPGLAGPNSYNEQFF. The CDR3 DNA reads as TGTGCCACCAGTGACCCGGGACTAGCGGGCCCTAACTCCTACAATGAGCAGTTCTTC.

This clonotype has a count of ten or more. The DNA for the CDR3 is TGCGCCAGCAGCTTGGAGGCAGGATATGGCTACACCTTC. Its translation: CASSLEAGYGYTF. The chain employs TRBV5-1 and TRBJ1-2, with no clear D. Between the trimmed V and J ends, which lost 0 bases and 5 bases, there was a span of 8 bases. The CDR3 covers 13 residues. Germline V gives CDR1 SGHRS, CDR2 YFSETQ.